This is a list of T cell receptor beta chains from one sample in a study of T cells after yellow fever vaccination. TCRdb fed the 5' RACE reads into MiXCR, producing one record per CDR3 protein. Of almost 600,000 distinct CDR3 sequences in the sample, roughly 14% were seen once. Sequences were derived from PBMCs, sampled on the day of the yellow fever booster vaccination. Source of these receptors: a man in his thirties or forties who received the YFV17D yellow fever vaccine. Each CDR3 is given with its conserved first and last residue. Fields, in order: J gene, D gene, clone size, V gene, CDR3 protein, CDR3 DNA. A D gene is named only where the DNA matches it firmly. Clone size is stated in some rows and not others, as once, few, many or a class when expanded.

>TRBJ2-1|.|.|TRBV7-9
CASDGGSRATNEQFF
TGTGCCAGCGACGGCGGCTCAAGGGCTACAAATGAGCAGTTCTTC
>TRBJ2-1|.|few|TRBV10-2
CASSEPLVSNEQFF
TGCGCCAGCAGTGAGCCGCTAGTAAGCAATGAGCAGTTCTTC
>TRBJ2-5|TRBD2|.|TRBV10-3
CAISESKAGGQETQYF
TGTGCCATCAGTGAGTCGAAGGCGGGAGGCCAAGAGACCCAGTACTTC
>TRBJ2-7|TRBD2|.|TRBV20-1
CSAVMTSGNSYEQYF
TGCAGTGCTGTAATGACTAGCGGGAACTCCTACGAGCAGTACTTC
>TRBJ2-1|TRBD2|.|TRBV30
CAWRGTSGRSYNEQFF
TGTGCCTGGAGGGGGACTAGCGGTCGCTCCTACAATGAGCAGTTCTTC
>TRBJ2-7|.|.|TRBV7-9
CASSQDSPSSYEQYF
TGTGCCAGCAGCCAGGACTCCCCAAGCTCCTACGAGCAGTACTTC
>TRBJ2-5|TRBD2|.|TRBV12-3/TRBV12-4
CASSPWREGKETQYF
TGTGCCAGCAGCCCTTGGCGGGAGGGGAAAGAGACCCAGTACTTC
>TRBJ2-6|TRBD1|few|TRBV24-1
CATSEGSRTGALSGANVLTF
TGTGCCACCAGTGAGGGATCCCGGACAGGGGCCCTCTCTGGGGCCAACGTCCTGACTTTC
>TRBJ2-5|TRBD2|few|TRBV9
CASSVGVAGLETQYF
TGTGCCAGCAGCGTAGGGGTAGCGGGCTTGGAGACCCAGTACTTC
>TRBJ2-3|.|.|TRBV7-2
CASSFSGFTDTQYF
TGTGCCAGCAGCTTCTCAGGGTTCACAGATACGCAGTATTTT
>TRBJ2-3|.|few|TRBV5-1
CASSPPRGPPDTQYF
TGCGCCAGCAGCCCTCCCCGGGGCCCGCCAGATACGCAGTATTTT
>TRBJ2-5|.|.|TRBV10-3
CAISEGVGAQETQYF
TGTGCCATCAGTGAGGGGGTGGGAGCCCAAGAGACCCAGTACTTC
>TRBJ2-1|TRBD2|.|TRBV24-1
CATSLSGVLYNEQFF
TGTGCCACCAGTCTGAGCGGGGTACTTTACAATGAGCAGTTCTTC
>TRBJ2-7|TRBD2|many|TRBV10-2
CASRETASGSREQYF
TGCGCCAGCAGGGAAACAGCTAGCGGGAGTCGCGAGCAGTACTTC
>TRBJ2-3|.|many|TRBV12-3/TRBV12-4
CASSLGPGTDTQYF
TGTGCCAGCTCACTCGGACCCGGCACAGATACGCAGTATTTT
>TRBJ2-3|TRBD1|once|TRBV6-1
CASSRDRRMADTLYF
TGTGCCAGCAGCAGGGACAGAAGGATGGCAGATACGCTGTATTTT
>TRBJ2-7|.|.|TRBV20-1
CSARKMTGPYEQYF
TGCAGTGCCCGGAAAATGACAGGTCCCTACGAGCAGTACTTC
>TRBJ2-1|.|few|TRBV7-2
CKSSSYNEQFF
TGTAAGTCTAGCTCCTACAATGAGCAGTTCTTC
>TRBJ2-7|.|few|TRBV20-1
CSASQRYEQYF
TGCAGTGCCAGCCAACGCTACGAGCAGTACTTC
>TRBJ2-2|TRBD1|.|TRBV5-1
CASSLEGQRSGELFF
TGCGCCAGCAGCTTGGAGGGACAGCGCAGCGGGGAGCTGTTTTTT
>TRBJ1-2|TRBD1|.|TRBV5-1
CASSFPDRGSNYGYTF
TGCGCCAGCAGCTTTCCAGACAGGGGGTCTAACTATGGCTACACCTTC
>TRBJ2-2|.|few|TRBV7-2
CASRVLGHTGELFF
TGTGCCAGCAGGGTTTTAGGGCACACCGGGGAGCTGTTTTTT
>TRBJ2-1|.|.|TRBV20-1
CSAEFDQQFF
TGCAGTGCTGAATTTGACCAGCAGTTCTTC
>TRBJ2-1|.|many|TRBV3-1
CASSQVEDEQFF
TGTGCCAGCAGCCAAGTGGAGGATGAGCAGTTCTTC
>TRBJ2-7|.|few|TRBV7-6
CASSPRALRNGEQYF
TGTGCCAGCAGCCCCCGGGCCTTAAGAAACGGCGAGCAGTACTTC
>TRBJ1-4|.|few|TRBV7-8
CASSLRWFGGPGTNEKLFF
TGTGCCAGCAGCCTTAGGTGGTTTGGGGGTCCGGGCACTAATGAAAAACTGTTTTTT
>TRBJ2-7|TRBD2|.|TRBV20-1
CSARDLGTSGGHGEQYF
TGCAGTGCTAGAGATCTGGGGACTAGCGGGGGACACGGGGAGCAGTACTTC
>TRBJ2-1|TRBD1|few|TRBV7-3
CASSQDRTGEQFF
TGTGCCAGCAGCCAGGACCGGACAGGGGAGCAGTTCTTC
>TRBJ2-5|.|.|TRBV12-3/TRBV12-4
CASSSDHRETQYF
TGTGCCAGCAGTTCTGACCACAGGGAGACCCAGTACTTC
>TRBJ2-3|.|.|TRBV5-6
CASSLVPGVSSTDTQYF
TGTGCCAGCAGCTTGGTTCCAGGAGTATCTAGCACAGATACGCAGTATTTT
>TRBJ2-7|.|.|TRBV20-1
CSASSPGKYEQYF
TGCAGTGCTAGTTCTCCGGGGAAGTACGAGCAGTACTTC
>TRBJ2-7|.|few|TRBV12-3/TRBV12-4
CASSPSPASYEQYF
TGTGCCAGCAGTCCGAGCCCAGCCTCCTACGAGCAGTACTTC
>TRBJ2-3|.|many|TRBV6-1
CASRTDSEIWDTQYF
TGTGCCAGCAGAACAGACAGTGAAATTTGGGATACGCAGTATTTT
>TRBJ2-4|.|.|TRBV6-5
CASSYSPSQGLAKNIQYF
TGTGCCAGCAGTTACTCTCCATCCCAGGGATTAGCCAAAAACATTCAGTACTTC
>TRBJ2-7|.|few|TRBV10-3
CATGGGSYEQYF
TGTGCCACGGGGGGCGGTTCCTACGAGCAGTACTTC
>TRBJ2-1|.|few|TRBV29-1
CSVSVGLRNEQFF
TGCAGCGTTTCCGTCGGGCTACGCAATGAGCAGTTCTTC
>TRBJ1-2|.|few|TRBV5-1
CASSPRGQVYGYTF
TGCGCTAGCAGCCCCCGAGGCCAAGTCTATGGCTACACCTTC
>TRBJ2-7|TRBD2|.|TRBV27
CASSLSPGGGDTYEQYF
TGTGCCAGCAGTTTAAGTCCCGGCGGGGGAGACACCTACGAGCAGTACTTC
>TRBJ1-1|TRBD1|.|TRBV7-2
CASSLAQAGGRGFF
TGTGCCAGCAGCTTAGCCCAGGCAGGGGGCAGGGGTTTCTTT
>TRBJ2-1|TRBD2|few|TRBV12-3/TRBV12-4
CASSLGVAGELEQFF
TGTGCCAGCAGTTTAGGGGTAGCGGGAGAACTTGAGCAGTTCTTC
>TRBJ1-1|.|.|TRBV6-5
CASSYSGHATIEAFF
TGTGCCAGCAGTTACTCGGGTCACGCGACCATTGAAGCTTTCTTT
>TRBJ2-7|.|many|TRBV20-1
CSARDHRGWGEQYF
TGCAGTGCTAGAGATCACCGGGGATGGGGCGAGCAGTACTTC
>TRBJ2-3|TRBD2|few|TRBV29-1
CSVHSGRVTDTQYF
TGCAGCGTTCATAGCGGGAGGGTCACAGATACGCAGTATTTT
>TRBJ1-3|.|.|TRBV7-3
CASSSNGGGNTIYF
TGTGCCAGCAGCTCAAACGGAGGAGGAAACACCATATATTTT
>TRBJ2-1|.|few|TRBV24-1
CATSDLAHNEQFF
TGTGCCACCAGTGATTTGGCGCACAATGAGCAGTTCTTC
>TRBJ2-2|TRBD2|.|TRBV6-5
CASSRTSGPPNTGELFF
TGTGCCAGCAGTCGGACTAGCGGACCCCCGAACACCGGGGAGCTGTTTTTT
>TRBJ2-7|.|few|TRBV4-3
CASSQDRLFYEQYF
TGCGCCAGCAGCCAAGACCGCCTATTCTACGAGCAGTACTTC
>TRBJ2-1|TRBD2|.|TRBV20-1
CSATAPAGGPSEQFF
TGCAGTGCAACCGCCCCGGCGGGAGGGCCGAGTGAGCAGTTCTTC
>TRBJ2-7|.|few|TRBV21-1
CASSKNREVQYEQYF
TGTGCCAGCAGCAAAAATAGGGAGGTTCAGTACGAGCAGTACTTC
>TRBJ2-7|.|.|TRBV15
CATSRDRDGYEQYF
TGTGCCACCAGCAGAGATCGTGATGGCTACGAGCAGTACTTC
>TRBJ2-7|TRBD1|few|TRBV14
CASSQRGQEYF
TGTGCCAGCAGCCAAAGGGGACAGGAGTACTTC
>TRBJ2-1|TRBD2|few|TRBV20-1
CSARRLAGTLSYNEQFF
TGCAGTGCTAGGAGGCTAGCGGGAACCCTTTCCTACAATGAGCAGTTCTTC
>TRBJ2-5|TRBD1|few|TRBV11-2
CASSSLGQGMSETQYF
TGTGCCAGCAGCTCGCTGGGACAGGGTATGTCAGAGACCCAGTACTTC
>TRBJ2-1|.|.|TRBV9
CASSVAWPGWDEQFF
TGTGCCAGCAGCGTAGCCTGGCCCGGGTGGGATGAGCAGTTCTTC
>TRBJ1-2|.|.|TRBV7-2
CASSLVQANYGYTF
TGTGCCAGCAGCTTAGTCCAGGCTAACTATGGCTACACCTTC
>TRBJ2-5|TRBD1|.|TRBV7-9
CASSKRRTGEETQYF
TGTGCCAGCAGCAAGAGGAGGACAGGGGAAGAGACCCAGTACTTC
>TRBJ2-7|.|.|TRBV25-1
CASSESIEQYF
TGTGCCAGCAGTGAATCCATCGAGCAGTACTTC
>TRBJ1-6|.|.|TRBV3-1
CASSQEKQKREPLHF
TGTGCCAGCAGCCAAGAAAAACAGAAAAGGGAACCCCTCCACTTT
>TRBJ1-3|.|.|TRBV18
CASSPSEGSGNTIYF
TGTGCCAGCTCCCCCTCGGAGGGCAGTGGAAACACCATATATTTT